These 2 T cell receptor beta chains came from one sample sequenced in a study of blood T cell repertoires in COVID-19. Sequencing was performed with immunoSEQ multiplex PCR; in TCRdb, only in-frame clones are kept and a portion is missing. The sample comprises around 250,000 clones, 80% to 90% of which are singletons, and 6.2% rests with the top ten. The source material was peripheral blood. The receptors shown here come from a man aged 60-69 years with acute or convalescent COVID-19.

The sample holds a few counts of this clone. CDR3 residues: CASSNDHRGRQPQHF. DNA of the CDR3: TGTGCCAGCAGCAACGACCACAGGGGAAGGCAGCCCCAGCATTTT. The chain combines TRBV6-5 with TRBJ1-5; 7 nucleotides align to TRBD1. Germline loops: CDR1 MNHEY, CDR2 SVGAGI. The trim removed 6 bases at V and 7 bases at J, leaving 12 bases unmatched. This CDR3 region has 15 residues.

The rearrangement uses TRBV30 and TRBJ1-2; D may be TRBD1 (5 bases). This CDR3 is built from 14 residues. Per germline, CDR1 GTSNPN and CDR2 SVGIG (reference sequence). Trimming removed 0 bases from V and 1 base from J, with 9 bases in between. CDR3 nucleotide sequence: TGTGCCTGGAGTGTACGGGGGAGTAACTATGGCTACACCTTC. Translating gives CAWSVRGSNYGYTF.